The clone carrying this T cell receptor beta chain has a count of ten or more. The antigen is not known. This record comes from a study of blood T cells in healthy people across ages. Findings and caveats of the study: Age showed a roughly linear inverse relationship with TCR beta diversity per million T cells.

V was pared by 5 bases and J by 4 bases, with 18 bases of the junction left unmatched. CDR3 length: 19 amino acids. CDR1 SEHNR and CDR2 FQNEAQ come from the germline V gene (reference sequence). Combining a sample-barcoded 5' primer with a J-beta primer mix, a second PCR ran for roughly 6 to 12 cycles. TCRdb itself ran the 5' RACE reads through MiXCR, one entry per CDR3 protein. Of about 1,500,000 distinct CDR3 sequences in the sample, roughly 27% were seen once. The sequence derives from a woman in her thirties in good health. The chain couples TRBV7-9 to TRBJ2-1; the match to TRBD2 covers 9 bases. Sequenced: blood. Here the CDR3 DNA reads TGTGCCAGCAGCCAAAAAAAGTTAATAGCGGGAGTCGGGTACAATGAGCAGTTCTTC. Translating it yields CASSQKKLIAGVGYNEQFF.